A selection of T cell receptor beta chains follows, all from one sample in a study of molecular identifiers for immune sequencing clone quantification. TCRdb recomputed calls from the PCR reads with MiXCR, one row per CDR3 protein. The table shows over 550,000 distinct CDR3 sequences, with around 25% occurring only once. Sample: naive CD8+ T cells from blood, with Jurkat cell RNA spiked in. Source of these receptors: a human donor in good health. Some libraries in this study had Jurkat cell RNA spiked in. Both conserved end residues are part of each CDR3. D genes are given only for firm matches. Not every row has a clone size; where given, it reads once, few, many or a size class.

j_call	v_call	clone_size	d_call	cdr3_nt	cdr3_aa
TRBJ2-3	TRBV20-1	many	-	TGCAGTGCTAGGCCTCAAGAGTCACCCAACTTAGATACGCAGTATTTT	CSARPQESPNLDTQYF
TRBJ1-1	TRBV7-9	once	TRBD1	TGTGCCAGCAGGGGGGACAGAATTGGCACTGAAGCTTTCTTT	CASRGDRIGTEAFF
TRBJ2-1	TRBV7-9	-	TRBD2	TGTGCCAGCAGCTTACCCCAGCCGGGACTAGCGGGAGGGCCCCCCTACAATGAGCAGTTCTTC	CASSLPQPGLAGGPPYNEQFF
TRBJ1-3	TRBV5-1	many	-	TGCGCCAGCAGCGAAGGGAGCTCTGGAAACACCATATATTTT	CASSEGSSGNTIYF
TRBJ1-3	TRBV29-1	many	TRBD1	TGCAGCGTGACCGGGACAGGCTCTGGAAACACCATATATTTT	CSVTGTGSGNTIYF
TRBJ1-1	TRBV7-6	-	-	TGTGCCAGCAGCGCCGCTCCGATTGGGGCTGAAGCTTTCTTT	CASSAAPIGAEAFF
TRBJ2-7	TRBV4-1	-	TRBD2	TGCGCCAGCAGCCTACTCCTAGCGGGAGAAGCCGAGCAGTACTTC	CASSLLLAGEAEQYF
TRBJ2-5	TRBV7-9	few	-	TGTGCCAGCAGCTTAAATTCTGGGTGGGAAGAGACCCAGTACTTC	CASSLNSGWEETQYF
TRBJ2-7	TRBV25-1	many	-	TGTGCCAGCAGTGATACCGGAACCTACGAGCAGTACTTC	CASSDTGTYEQYF
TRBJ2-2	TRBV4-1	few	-	TGCGCCAGCAGCCAGGGAGGGGGGGCGTTCACCGGGGAGCTGTTTTTT	CASSQGGGAFTGELFF
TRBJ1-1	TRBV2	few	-	TGTGCCAGCAGTGTGGTTAATTGGGGGGACACTGAAGCTTTCTTT	CASSVVNWGDTEAFF
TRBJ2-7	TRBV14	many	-	TGTGCCAGCAGCCAAGTACTGAGCTCCTACGAGCAGTACTTC	CASSQVLSSYEQYF
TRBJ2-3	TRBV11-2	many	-	TGTGCCAGCAGCGCCATTTATACTAGTGCGGGCACAGATACGCAGTATTTT	CASSAIYTSAGTDTQYF
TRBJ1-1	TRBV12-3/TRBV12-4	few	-	TGTGCCAGCAGTTTACCGTCGATCACTGAAGCTTCCTTT	CASSLPSITEASF
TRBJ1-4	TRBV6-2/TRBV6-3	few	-	TGTGCCAGCAGTTACTCTGGACTGGACGTTCGCCCTAATGAAAAACTGTTTTTT	CASSYSGLDVRPNEKLFF
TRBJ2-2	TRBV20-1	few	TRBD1	TGCAGTGCTAAGACAGGGGTCTATGACGGGGAGCTGTTTTTT	CSAKTGVYDGELFF
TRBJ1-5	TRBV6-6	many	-	TGTGCCAGCAGCCCAACACAGGTTAGCAATCAGCCCCAGCATTTT	CASSPTQVSNQPQHF
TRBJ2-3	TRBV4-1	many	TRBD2	TGCGCCAGCAGCCAAGAACGGTCTAGCGGGAGAACAGATACGCAGTATTTT	CASSQERSSGRTDTQYF
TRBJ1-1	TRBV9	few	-	TGTGCCAGCAGCGTAGTAGGACAGAAGAACACTGAAGCTTTCTTT	CASSVVGQKNTEAFF
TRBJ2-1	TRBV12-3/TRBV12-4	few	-	TGTGCCAGCAGTTTATTAAGGGATGAGCAGTTCTTC	CASSLLRDEQFF
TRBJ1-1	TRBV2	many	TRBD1	TGTGCCAGCATAAGGGGGCTTAACACTGAAGCTTTCTTT	CASIRGLNTEAFF
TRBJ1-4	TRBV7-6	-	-	TGTGCCAGCAGCCAGATAATGGGGACTAATGAAAAACTGTTTTTT	CASSQIMGTNEKLFF
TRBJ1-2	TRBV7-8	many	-	TGTGCCAGCAGCACCAGACAGAAAAGCTATGGCTACACCTTC	CASSTRQKSYGYTF
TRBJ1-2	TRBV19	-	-	TGTGCCAGTAGTATGGGGTTGACGGAGCCCTATGGCTACACCTTC	CASSMGLTEPYGYTF
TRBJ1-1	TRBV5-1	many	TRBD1	TGCGCCAGCAGCCCAAGACAGGGGGCTACTGAAGCTTTCTTT	CASSPRQGATEAFF
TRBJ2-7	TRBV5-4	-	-	TGTGCCAGCAGCTTGGGACGGGGGCAGTCCTACGAGCAGTACTTC	CASSLGRGQSYEQYF
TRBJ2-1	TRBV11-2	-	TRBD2	TGTGCCAGCAGCTTAGAGGTAGCGGGCACCTACAATGAGCAGTTCTTC	CASSLEVAGTYNEQFF
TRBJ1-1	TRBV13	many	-	TGTGCCAGCAGCCCTCGAGGGGGGGATGAAGCTTTCTTT	CASSPRGGDEAFF
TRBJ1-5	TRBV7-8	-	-	TGTGCCAGCAGCCGGGGTCCGACCGATCAGCCCCCGCATTTT	CASSRGPTDQPPHF
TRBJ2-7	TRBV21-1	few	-	TGTGCCAGCAGTACCGAGGGGCCTTACTCCTACGAGCAGTACTTC	CASSTEGPYSYEQYF
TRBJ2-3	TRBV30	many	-	TGTGCCTGGAGTGCTAGCTCTGACACAGATACGCAGTATTTT	CAWSASSDTDTQYF
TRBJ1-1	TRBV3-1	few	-	TGTGCCAGCAGCTCCCCTGCAGGAACCGGGAGCACTGAAGCTTTCTTT	CASSSPAGTGSTEAFF
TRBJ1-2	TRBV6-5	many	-	TGTGCCAGCAGAGGACAGTACTATGGCTACACCTTC	CASRGQYYGYTF
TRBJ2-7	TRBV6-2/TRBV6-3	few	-	TGTGCCAGCAGCGCTAATGGCGAGCAGTACTTC	CASSANGEQYF
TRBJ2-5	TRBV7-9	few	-	TGTGCCAGCAGCTATCCGAACGATGAGACTAGGTATCAAGAGACCCAGTACTTC	CASSYPNDETRYQETQYF
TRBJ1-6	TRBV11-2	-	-	TGTGCCAGCAGCTTAGAGGTTTTATATAATTCACCCCTCCACTTT	CASSLEVLYNSPLHF
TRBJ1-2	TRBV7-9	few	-	TGTGCCAGCAGCCCCCCCCTTGAGAGTGGCTACACCTTC	CASSPPLESGYTF
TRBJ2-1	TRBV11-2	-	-	TGTGCCAGCAGTTCGAATGGAGGGGTAGCCTACAATGAGCAGTTCTTC	CASSSNGGVAYNEQFF
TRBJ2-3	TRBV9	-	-	TGTGCCAGCAGCGTAGGCGCCCCCACAGATACGCAGTATTTT	CASSVGAPTDTQYF
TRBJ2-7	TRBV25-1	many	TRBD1	TGTGCCAGCAGTGAGCCGACAGGGTTGGCACAGTACTTC	CASSEPTGLAQYF
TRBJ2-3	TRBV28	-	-	TGTGCCAGCAGTTTTTCTTCGGGGACCCCCGAATATACGCAGTATTTT	CASSFSSGTPEYTQYF
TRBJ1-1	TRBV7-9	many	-	TGTGCCAGCAGCCGTGGGTACACTGAAGCTTTCTTT	CASSRGYTEAFF
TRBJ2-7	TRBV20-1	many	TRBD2	TGCAGTGCCCCGACTAGCGAGACATACGAGCAGTACTTC	CSAPTSETYEQYF
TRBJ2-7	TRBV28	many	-	TGTGCCAGCAGTCACGGGCACGAGCAGTACTTC	CASSHGHEQYF
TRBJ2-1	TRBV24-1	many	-	TGTGCCACCAGTGATTTGGTTGAGCAGTTCTTC	CATSDLVEQFF
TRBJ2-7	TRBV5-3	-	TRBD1	TGTGCCAGCAGCGGCGAGACAGGGTTCCATCCCTACGAGCAGTACTTC	CASSGETGFHPYEQYF
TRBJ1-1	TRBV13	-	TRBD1	TGTGCCAGCAGCCCTCGGACAGGGTGGAACACTGAAGCTTTCTTT	CASSPRTGWNTEAFF
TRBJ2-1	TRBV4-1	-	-	TGCGCCAGCAGCCAAGAAAGGGTAGCGGTAAGCTCCTACAATCAGCAGTTCTTC	CASSQERVAVSSYNQQFF
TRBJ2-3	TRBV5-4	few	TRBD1	TGTGCCAGCAGCACCCAGGGGGTTAGCACAGATACGCAGTATTTT	CASSTQGVSTDTQYF
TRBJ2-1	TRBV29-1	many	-	TGCAGCGTGGAAAGACTAGGGGGAAGGGGTAATGAGCAGTTCTTC	CSVERLGGRGNEQFF
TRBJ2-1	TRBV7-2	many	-	TGTGCCAGCAGCCCCTTCGGGGCTGAGCAGTTCTTC	CASSPFGAEQFF
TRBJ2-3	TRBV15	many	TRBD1	TGTGCCACCAGCAGAGATCGTTACAGGGGTGCAGATACGCAGTATTTT	CATSRDRYRGADTQYF